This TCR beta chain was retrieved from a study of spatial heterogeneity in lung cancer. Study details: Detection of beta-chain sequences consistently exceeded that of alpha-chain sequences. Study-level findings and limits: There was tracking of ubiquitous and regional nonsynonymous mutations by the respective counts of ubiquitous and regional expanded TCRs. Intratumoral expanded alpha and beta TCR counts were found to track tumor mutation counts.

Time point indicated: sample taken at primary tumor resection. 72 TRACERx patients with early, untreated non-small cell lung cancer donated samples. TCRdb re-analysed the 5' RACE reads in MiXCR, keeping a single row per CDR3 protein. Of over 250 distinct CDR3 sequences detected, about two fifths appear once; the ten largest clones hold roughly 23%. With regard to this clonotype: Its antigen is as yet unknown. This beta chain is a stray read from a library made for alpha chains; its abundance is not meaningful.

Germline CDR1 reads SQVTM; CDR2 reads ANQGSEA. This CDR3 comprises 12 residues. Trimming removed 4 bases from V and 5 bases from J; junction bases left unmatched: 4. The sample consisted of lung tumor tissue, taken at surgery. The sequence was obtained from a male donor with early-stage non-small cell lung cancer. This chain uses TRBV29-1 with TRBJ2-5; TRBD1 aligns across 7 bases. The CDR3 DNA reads TGCAGCGTTGGTATCAGGGGGGAGACCCAGTACTTC. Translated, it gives CSVGIRGETQYF.